This T cell receptor beta chain was observed in a study of control samples from healthy donors and cancer patients. Produced via immunoSEQ multiplex PCR; TCRdb's table is partial and in-frame only. The sample consists of 150,000 to 200,000 clones, approximately 91% of them appearing once. Germline V lookup: CDR1 MGHRA, CDR2 YSYEKL. The CDR3 is made up of 15 amino acids. Trimming removed 1 base from V and 6 bases from J, with 15 bases in between. This sequence joins TRBV4-1 and TRBJ1-2; tentatively, D is TRBD1 (5 bases). The sequence was collected from a woman in her forties in good health. The material sequenced was blood. This chain's CDR3 is CASSQVGEGMHGYTF. In nucleotides, the CDR3 is TGCGCCAGCAGCCAAGTGGGGGAGGGGATGCATGGCTACACCTTC.